This is a list of T cell receptor beta chains from one sample in a study of cytomegalovirus exposure and HLA in healthy donors. Assay: immunoSEQ multiplex PCR; the TCRdb copy retains only in-frame clones and omits some. Found here are about 180,000 clones, around 80% of them singletons; the top ten hold 4.5% to 6%. The specimen was PBMCs. The receptors derive from a man in his forties in good health and CMV-seronegative. CDR3s include the opening cysteine and the closing phenylalanine or tryptophan. D genes are given only for firm matches. Expanded clones get a size class; other rows say once, few or many, or leave the size out.

>.|TRBJ1-4|TRBV25-1|TRBD1
TGTGCCAGCAGTCCGGCAGGGGGCCGGGAAAAACTGTTTTTT
CASSPAGGREKLFF
>once|TRBJ2-6|TRBV7-2|.
TGTGCCAGCAGCAACAGGGGGGGGATAGGTGGGGCCAACGTCCTGACTTTC
CASSNRGGIGGANVLTF
>.|TRBJ2-7|TRBV7-2|.
TGTGCCAGCAGCGTCAACGGTGTCTACGAGCAGTACTTC
CASSVNGVYEQYF
>few|TRBJ1-1|TRBV7-3|.
TGTGCCAGCAGCTTAACGTCAGGGCTGGGTCAGAACACTGAAGCTTTCTTT
CASSLTSGLGQNTEAFF
>.|TRBJ2-2|TRBV19|.
TGTGCCAGTAGGATCAATAGCGTGAACACCGGGGAGCTGTTTTTT
CASRINSVNTGELFF
>.|TRBJ2-7|TRBV5-4|TRBD2
TGTGCCAGCAGCCCGGGGGGGAGGGAGAGAGAGCAGTACTTC
CASSPGGREREQYF
>few|TRBJ1-4|TRBV6-5|TRBD1
TGTGCCAGTAGAACTGGGGACAGCAATGAAAAACTGTTTTTT
CASRTGDSNEKLFF
>.|TRBJ2-5|TRBV18|.
TGTGCCAGCTCACCCCCGTACCAAGAGACCCAGTACTTC
CASSPPYQETQYF
>.|TRBJ1-1|TRBV15|TRBD1
TGTGCCACCAGCCGAAACAGGGGCATGAACACTGAAGCTTTCTTT
CATSRNRGMNTEAFF
>.|TRBJ1-3|TRBV19|.
TGTGCCAGTAGTATCGTTGAGGTAACACCTGGAAACACCATATATTTT
CASSIVEVTPGNTIYF